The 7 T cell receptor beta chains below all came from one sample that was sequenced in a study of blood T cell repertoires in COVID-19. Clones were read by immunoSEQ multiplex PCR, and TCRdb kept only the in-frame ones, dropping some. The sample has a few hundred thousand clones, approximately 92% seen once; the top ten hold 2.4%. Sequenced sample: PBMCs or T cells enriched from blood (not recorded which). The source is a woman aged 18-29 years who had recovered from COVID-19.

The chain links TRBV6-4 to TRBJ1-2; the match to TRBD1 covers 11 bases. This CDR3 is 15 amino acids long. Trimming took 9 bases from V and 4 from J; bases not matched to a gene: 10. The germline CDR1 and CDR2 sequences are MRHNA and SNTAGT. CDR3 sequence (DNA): TGTGCCAGGCCGGGACAGGGGGATGGTGGCTATGGCTACACCTTC. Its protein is CARPGQGDGGYGYTF.

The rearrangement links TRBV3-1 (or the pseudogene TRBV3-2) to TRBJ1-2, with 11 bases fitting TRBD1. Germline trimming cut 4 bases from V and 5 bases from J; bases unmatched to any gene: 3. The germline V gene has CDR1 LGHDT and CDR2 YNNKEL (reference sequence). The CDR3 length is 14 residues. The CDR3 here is CASSRTGGHYGYTF. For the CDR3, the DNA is TGTGCCAGCAGCCGGACAGGGGGCCATTATGGCTACACCTTC.

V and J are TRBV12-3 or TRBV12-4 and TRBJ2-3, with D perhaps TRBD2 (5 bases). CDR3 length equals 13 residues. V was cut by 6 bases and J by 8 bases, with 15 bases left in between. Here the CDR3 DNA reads TGTGCCAGCAGCTCGACCCAAGGGAGTACGCAGTATTTT. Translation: CASSSTQGSTQYF.

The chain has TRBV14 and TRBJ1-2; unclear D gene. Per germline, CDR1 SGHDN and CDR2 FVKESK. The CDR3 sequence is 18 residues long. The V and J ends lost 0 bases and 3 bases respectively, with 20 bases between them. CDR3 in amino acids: CASSQEFISAGSYYGYTF. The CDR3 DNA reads TGTGCCAGCAGCCAAGAGTTCATCTCTGCGGGGTCTTACTATGGCTACACCTTC.

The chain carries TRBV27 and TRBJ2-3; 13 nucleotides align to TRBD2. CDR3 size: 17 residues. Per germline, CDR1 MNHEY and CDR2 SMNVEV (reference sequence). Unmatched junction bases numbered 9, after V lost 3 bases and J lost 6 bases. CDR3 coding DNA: TGTGCCAGCAGTTTCACTCAAACGGGACTAGCGGGGGATACGCAGTATTTT. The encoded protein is CASSFTQTGLAGDTQYF.

The CDR3 coding sequence is TGTGCCAGTAGCCCCCTACCCGGGACTAGCGGGGGGGCGCCTCTTTCGAAGCAGTACTTC. Translation: CASSPLPGTSGGAPLSKQYF. This chain links TRBV19 with TRBJ2-7, with 16 bases that match TRBD2. Losses at the gene ends were 6 bases for V and 8 bases for J; bases not matched to a gene: 22. Germline V gene data show CDR1 as LNHDA and CDR2 as SQIVND (reference sequence). CDR3 length: 20 amino acids.

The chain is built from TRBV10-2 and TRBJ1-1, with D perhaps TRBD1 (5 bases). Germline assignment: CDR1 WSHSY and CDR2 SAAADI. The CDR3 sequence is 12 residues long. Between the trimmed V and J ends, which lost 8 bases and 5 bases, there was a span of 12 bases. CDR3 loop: CASRGGLTEAFF. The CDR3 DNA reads TGCGCCAGCCGGGGGGGTTTAACTGAAGCTTTCTTT.